This entry lists 16 T cell receptor beta chains sequenced from one sample in a study of blood T cell repertoires in COVID-19. Profiled with immunoSEQ multiplex PCR; TCRdb holds only in-frame clones, not every one. Among under 75,000 clones listed, about 86% were seen once. The sequencing input was peripheral blood. The receptors were sampled from a human donor in a cohort sampled during active COVID-19.

This chain joins TRBV7-9 and TRBJ2-7; TRBD2 agrees at 7 bases. Trimming cost V 5 bases and J 0 bases; bases outside gene matches: 10. CDR3 length: 16 amino acids. CDR1 SEHNR and CDR2 FQNEAQ come from the germline V gene (reference sequence). CDR3 in amino acids: CASSRVLGGSSYEQYF. The CDR3 DNA is TGTGCCAGCAGCCGCGTGCTGGGGGGGAGCTCCTACGAGCAGTACTTC. The full variable domain, completed using reference TRBV7-9 and TRBJ2-7, is DTGVSQNPRHKITKRGQNVTFRCDPISEHNRLYWYRQTLGQGPEFLTYFQNEAQLEKSRLLSDRFSAERPKGSFSTLEIQRTEQGDSAMYLCASSRVLGGSSYEQYFGPGTRLTVT.

The gene calls are TRBV10-3 and TRBJ2-7; D unclear. Germline CDR1 reads ENHRY; CDR2 reads SYGVKD. The CDR3 loop spans 12 amino acids. V dropped 0 bases and J dropped 3 bases, with 3 bases sitting between them. The CDR3 DNA is TGTGCCATCAGTGAGTCGAGCTACGAGCAGTACTTC. Encoded protein: CAISESSYEQYF.

The chain links TRBV2 to TRBJ2-7; a possible D gene is TRBD1 (7 bases). Trimming pared 6 bases from V and 5 bases from J, leaving 14 bases between. The CDR3 is made up of 13 amino acids. In germline, CDR1 is SNHLY, CDR2 FYNNEI. CDR3: CASSGQEGHEQYF. The CDR3 bases are TGTGCCAGCAGCGGACAGGAGGGGCACGAGCAGTACTTC.

The chain uses TRBV6-6 and TRBJ2-5; 12 nucleotides line up with TRBD1. This CDR3 has 15 residues. V shed 6 bases, J shed 5 bases, and the junction held 7 bases outside the gene matches. Germline V gene lookup returns CDR1 MNHNY and CDR2 SVGAGI (reference sequence). In nucleotides, the CDR3 is TGTGCCAGCAGCAGCCGGGACAGGGGGCTTGAGACCCAGTACTTC. This encodes CASSSRDRGLETQYF.

The J gene is TRBJ2-3, the V gene TRBV6-2 or TRBV6-3; no clear D gene. Per germline, CDR1 MNHEY and CDR2 SVGEGT. V dropped 3 bases and J dropped 4 bases, with 8 bases sitting between them. This CDR3 region has 13 residues. This CDR3 is CASSYGGADTQYF. DNA for the CDR3: TGTGCCAGCAGTTATGGCGGAGCAGATACGCAGTATTTT.

The chain employs TRBV27 and TRBJ1-5; no reliable D call. This CDR3 is 13 amino acids long. Trimming took off 3 bases at V and 4 bases at J, with 7 bases between the two ends. Germline CDR1 reads MNHEY; CDR2 reads SMNVEV (reference sequence). This CDR3 reads CASSFRRNQPQHF. The CDR3, as DNA: TGTGCCAGCAGTTTCCGCAGAAATCAGCCCCAGCATTTT.

The V gene is TRBV5-1, the J gene TRBJ2-2; 8 positions match TRBD1. Germline V CDR1 and CDR2: SGHRS, YFSETQ. CDR3 length equals 14 residues. V was clipped by 3 bases and J by 6 bases; unmatched bases: 4. The CDR3 protein is CASSSGQGSGELFF. The CDR3, as DNA: TGCGCCAGCAGCTCCGGACAGGGTTCCGGGGAGCTGTTTTTT.

The CDR3 spells CASSQELAAGELFF. CDR3 coding DNA: TGCGCCAGCAGCCAAGAACTAGCGGCCGGGGAGCTGTTTTTT. The gene calls are TRBV4-1 and TRBJ2-2, with 8 bases identical to TRBD2. CDR1 MGHRA and CDR2 YSYEKL come from the germline V gene. There are 14 residues in the CDR3. V lost 0 bases and J lost 6; bases outside the gene matches: 0.

The chain couples TRBV24-1 to TRBJ2-1; 13 bases map to TRBD2. V gave up 3 bases and J gave up 7 bases; unmatched junction bases: 5. Germline lookup yields CDR1 KGHDR and CDR2 SFDVKD. This CDR3 contains 16 residues. DNA for the CDR3: TGTGCCACCAGTGATCAAACTAGCGGGGGGGCAAATGAGCAGTTCTTC. This translates into CATSDQTSGGANEQFF.

The chain joins TRBV7-8 to TRBJ2-3; 8 bases match TRBD2. CDR3 length: 13 residues. Germline CDR1 SGHVS, CDR2 FQNEAQ. Losses at the gene ends were 7 bases for V and 6 bases for J; bases not matched to a gene: 6. Written as DNA, the CDR3 is TGTGCCAGCACCCCGGGGGGGAGCGATACGCAGTATTTT. Translation: CASTPGGSDTQYF.

The V call is TRBV6-6, the J call TRBJ1-1, with D possibly matching TRBD1 (5 bases). Deletions cut 7 bases from V and 1 base from J, with 13 bases between. This CDR3 contains 14 residues. Germline assignment: CDR1 MNHNY and CDR2 SVGAGI (reference sequence). CDR3 region: CASTRQGPNTEAFF. CDR3 DNA sequence: TGTGCCAGCACCCGTCAGGGTCCGAACACTGAAGCTTTCTTT.

This sequence joins TRBV23-1 and TRBJ2-3, with TRBD1 as a possible D gene (6 bases). TRBV23-1 is flagged as an ORF with uncertain function. Trimming took 1 base from V and 5 from J, leaving 16 bases between them. The CDR3 length is 16 residues. This CDR3 is CASSQYHRECVDTQYF. The CDR3 DNA is TGCGCCAGCAGTCAATACCACAGGGAGTGCGTAGATACGCAGTATTTT.

This clone was picked up one time. The gene calls are TRBV16 and TRBJ2-7; no clear D. Looked up from germline, CDR1 is KGHSY and CDR2 is FQNENV. The CDR3 length is 12 residues. Trimming took 7 bases from V and 3 from J, leaving 10 bases between them. In DNA, the CDR3 is TGTGCCAGCACCTCACAAAGCTACGAGCAGTACTTC. As protein: CASTSQSYEQYF. Combining the CDR3 with reference TRBV16 and TRBJ2-7 gives the whole variable domain GEEVAQTPKHLVRGEGQKAKLYCAPIKGHSYVFWYQQVLKNEFKFLISFQNENVFDETGMPKERFSAKCLPNSPCSLEIQATKLEDSAVYFCASTSQSYEQYFGPGTRLTVT.

By share, this clone ranks as medium-sized (0.01 to 0.1%). The chain carries TRBV9 and TRBJ2-1; a possible D gene is TRBD1 (6 bases). V shed 0 bases and J shed 4 bases, with 8 bases lying between them. The germline V gene has CDR1 SGDLS and CDR2 YYNGEE. This CDR3 comprises 14 residues. The CDR3 sequence: CASSVDRAYNEQFF. The DNA for the CDR3 is TGTGCCAGCAGCGTAGACAGGGCGTACAATGAGCAGTTCTTC. Full variable domain (remainder filled in from reference TRBV9 and TRBJ2-1): DSGVTQTPKHLITATGQRVTLRCSPRSGDLSVYWYQQSLDQGLQFLIQYYNGEERAKGNILERFSAQQFPDLHSELNLSSLELGDSALYFCASSVDRAYNEQFFGPGTRLTVL.

The gene calls are TRBV5-4 and TRBJ2-7; 16 bases match TRBD2. Germline V CDR1 and CDR2: SGHNT, YYREEE (reference sequence). The CDR3 extends over 17 amino acids. The trim removed 1 base at V and 2 bases at J, leaving 3 bases unmatched. The CDR3 reads CASSLSGTSGRAYEQYF. The CDR3 DNA is TGTGCCAGCAGCTTGTCGGGGACTAGCGGGAGGGCCTACGAGCAGTACTTC.

The J gene is TRBJ1-2, the V gene TRBV4-2; tentatively, D is TRBD1 (6 bases). V was clipped by 1 base and J by 0 bases, with 12 bases between them. The germline V gene has CDR1 LGHNA and CDR2 YNFKEQ. CDR3 length: 16 residues. The CDR3 spells CASSQGQGWTNYGYTF. The CDR3 coding sequence is TGTGCCAGCAGCCAAGGTCAGGGGTGGACTAACTATGGCTACACCTTC.